These 4 T cell receptor beta chains came from one sample sequenced in a study of T-cell memory formation after mild COVID-19. TCRdb reprocessed the 5' RACE reads with MiXCR, giving one entry per CDR3 protein. The sample includes about 350,000 distinct CDR3 sequences, about 20% of them seen just once. Sequencing input: PBMCs or a T cell subset sorted from them (not recorded which). These receptors all stem from a young man who had mild COVID-19 (a few samples of this study predate the infection). Cell type and time point are not known.

The V gene is TRBV29-1, the J gene TRBJ1-1; D is perhaps TRBD1 (5 bases). Germline-derived CDR1 and CDR2 are SQVTM and ANQGSEA. There are 13 residues in the CDR3. Trimming cost V 5 bases and J 1 base, with 11 bases left between them. CDR3 sequence reads: CSVPGRQNTEAFF. CDR3 nucleotide sequence: TGCAGCGTTCCGGGACGGCAGAACACTGAAGCTTTCTTT.

This rearrangement joins TRBV7-7 to TRBJ2-1; D perhaps matches TRBD1 (5 bases). Per germline, CDR1 SSHAT and CDR2 FNYEAQ (reference sequence). CDR3 length: 15 amino acids. The V gene lost 5 bases and the J gene lost 5 bases, with 16 bases spanning the gap. The CDR3 DNA reads as TGTGCCAGCAGCGAACAGGATACATTAGACAATGAGCAGTTCTTC. This gives the protein CASSEQDTLDNEQFF. Full variable domain (outside the CDR3, taken from reference TRBV7-7 and TRBJ2-1): GAGVSQSPRYKVTKRGQDVTLRCDPISSHATLYWYQQALGQGPEFLTYFNYEAQPDKSGLPSDRFSAERPEGSISTLTIQRTEQRDSAMYRCASSEQDTLDNEQFFGPGTRLTVL.

The chain employs TRBV14 and TRBJ2-1; no firm D call. V lost 2 bases, J lost 8 bases, and 19 bases lay in between. There are 16 residues in the CDR3. The germline gives CDR1 SGHDN, CDR2 FVKESK. The CDR3 loop reads CASSQTLRPGFYEQFF. In DNA form, the CDR3 reads TGTGCCAGCAGCCAAACCCTAAGGCCTGGGTTCTATGAGCAGTTCTTC.

V and J are TRBV12-3 or TRBV12-4 and TRBJ1-5; D uncertain. This CDR3 has 14 residues. V lost 7 bases and J lost 0, with 10 bases in between. As DNA, the CDR3 is TGTGCCAGCACCGCGATTGATAGCAATCAGCCCCAGCATTTT. It is translated as CASTAIDSNQPQHF.